One sample yielded the 7 T cell receptor beta chains listed below, sequenced in a study of T-cell reconstitution after alpha-beta-depleted transplantation in children (dated by TCRdb to about 2016). The library was built by means of PCR. Instrument used: Illumina HiSeq 2500. Molecular barcoding was employed in the preparation of TCR libraries, with unique molecular identifiers being used to normalize TCRbeta repertoire quantification. TCRdb reworked the public reads: Q25 trimming with fastp, MiXCR clone assembly, productive beta chains retained. A single entry per CDR3 protein holds the most common genes and DNA from its merged rows. The sample profile shows around 380,000 distinct CDR3 sequences; roughly a tenth of them were found once. About 5% of the sample lies in the top ten. The material was PBMCs from the stem cell graft donor, obtained from the stem cell graft. The receptors shown here come from a human donor who donated a stem cell graft to a child with acute myeloid leukemia.

This clonotype has only a few counts. The J gene is TRBJ2-7, the V gene TRBV25-1; TRBD1 matches 8 bases. Per germline, CDR1 MGHDK and CDR2 SYGVNS. The CDR3 is made up of 15 amino acids. The ends lost 4 bases at V and 2 bases at J; junction bases unmatched: 7. The CDR3 coding sequence is TGTGCCAGCAGTGCCCGGGACAGGCCACCCTACGAGCAGTACTTC. Encoded protein: CASSARDRPPYEQYF.

The chain carries TRBV20-1 and TRBJ1-1; D is possibly TRBD1 (6 bases). The germline V gene has CDR1 DFQATT and CDR2 SNEGSKA (reference sequence). The CDR3 extends over 14 amino acids. With 6 bases removed from V and 1 base from J, the gap between germline ends came to 15 bases. The DNA of the CDR3 is TGCAGTGCCACAAGGGGGGGATCGAACACTGAAGCTTTCTTT. It encodes CSATRGGSNTEAFF.

In this sample, this clonotype turned up a few times. The rearrangement joins TRBV6-5 to TRBJ1-2; D is undetermined. Trimming removed 7 bases from V and 6 bases from J, with 21 bases in between. The CDR3 loop spans 15 amino acids. The germline gives CDR1 MNHEY, CDR2 SVGAGI. The CDR3 loop is CASTPGVGGHDGYTF. The CDR3, as DNA: TGTGCCAGCACCCCAGGAGTCGGCGGCCATGATGGCTACACCTTC.

This clonotype was seen a few times. Written as DNA, the CDR3 is TGTGCCACCAGCAGAGTCACCCTAGAGTTTTTCTACAATGAGCAGTTCTTC. Translation: CATSRVTLEFFYNEQFF. The chain joins TRBV15 to TRBJ2-1; D call uncertain. V lost 1 base and J lost 3, with 16 bases in between. Germline V gene lookup returns CDR1 LNHNV and CDR2 YYDKDF (reference sequence). The CDR3 extends over 17 amino acids.

In its sample, this clonotype was seen many times. The chain recombines TRBV29-1 with TRBJ2-4; 11 nucleotides match TRBD2. Trimming removed 1 base from V and 6 bases from J; junction bases left unmatched: 17. In germline, CDR1 is SQVTM, CDR2 ANQGSEA. The CDR3 has 19 residues. The CDR3 DNA sequence: TGCAGCGTTGAAGGGGGAGTTATAGCGGGAGGGCCCGATTTAAACATTCAGTACTTC. This encodes CSVEGGVIAGGPDLNIQYF.

This chain uses TRBV7-2 with TRBJ2-7; 7 nucleotides match TRBD1. Germline V gene lookup returns CDR1 SGHTA and CDR2 FQGNSA. The CDR3 has 13 residues. Trimming cost V 2 bases and J 5 bases; bases outside gene matches: 3. Here the CDR3 reads CASSLNRGHEQYF. In DNA, the CDR3 is TGTGCCAGCAGCTTAAACAGGGGCCACGAGCAGTACTTC. Based on the CDR3 plus reference TRBV7-2 and TRBJ2-7, the full variable domain is GAGVSQSPSNKVTEKGKDVELRCDPISGHTALYWYRQSLGQGLEFLIYFQGNSAPDKSGLPSDRFSAERTGGSVSTLTIQRTQQEDSAVYLCASSLNRGHEQYFGPGTRLTVT.

This clonotype was observed many times. The chain recombines TRBV12-3 or TRBV12-4 with TRBJ2-3; 10 positions agree with TRBD1. With V trimmed by 3 bases and J by 3 bases, 3 bases remained unmatched. The CDR3 is 15 residues long. The CDR3 spells CASSFMGQGTDTQYF. The CDR3 coding sequence is TGTGCCAGCAGTTTTATGGGACAGGGGACAGATACGCAGTATTTT.